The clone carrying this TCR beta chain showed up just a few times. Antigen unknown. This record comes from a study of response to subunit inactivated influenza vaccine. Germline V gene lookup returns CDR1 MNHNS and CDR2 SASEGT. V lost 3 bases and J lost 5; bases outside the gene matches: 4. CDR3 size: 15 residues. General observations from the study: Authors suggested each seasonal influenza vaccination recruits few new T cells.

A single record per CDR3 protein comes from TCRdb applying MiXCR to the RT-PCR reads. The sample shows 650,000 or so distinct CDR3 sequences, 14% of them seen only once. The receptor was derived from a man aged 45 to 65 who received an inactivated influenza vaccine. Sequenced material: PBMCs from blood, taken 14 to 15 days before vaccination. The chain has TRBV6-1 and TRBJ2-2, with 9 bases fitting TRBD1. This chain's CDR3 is CASSDRDRDTGELFF. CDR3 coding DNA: TGTGCCAGCAGTGACCGGGACAGGGATACCGGGGAGCTGTTTTTT.